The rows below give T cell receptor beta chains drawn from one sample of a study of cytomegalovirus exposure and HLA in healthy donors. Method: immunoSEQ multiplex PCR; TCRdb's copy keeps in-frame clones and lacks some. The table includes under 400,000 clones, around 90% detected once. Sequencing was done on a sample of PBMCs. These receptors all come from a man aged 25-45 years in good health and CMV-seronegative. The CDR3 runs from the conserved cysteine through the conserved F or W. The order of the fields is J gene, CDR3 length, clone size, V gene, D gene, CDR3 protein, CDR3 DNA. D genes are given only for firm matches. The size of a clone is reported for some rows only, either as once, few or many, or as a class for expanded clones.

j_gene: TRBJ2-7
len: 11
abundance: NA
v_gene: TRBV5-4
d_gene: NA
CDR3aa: CASSLGYEQYF
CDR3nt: TGTGCCAGCTCTCTCGGTTACGAGCAGTACTTC

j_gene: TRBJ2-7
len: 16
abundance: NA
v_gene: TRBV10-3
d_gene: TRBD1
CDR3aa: CAISESSRDRGYEQYF
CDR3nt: TGTGCCATCAGTGAATCTTCTCGGGACAGGGGCTACGAGCAGTACTTC

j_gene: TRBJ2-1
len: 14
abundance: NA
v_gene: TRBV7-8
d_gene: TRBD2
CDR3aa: CASSASGGHNEQFF
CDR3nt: TGTGCCAGCAGCGCTAGCGGGGGGCATAATGAGCAGTTCTTC

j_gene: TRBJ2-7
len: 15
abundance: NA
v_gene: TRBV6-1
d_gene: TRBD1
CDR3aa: CASSEAGQGLYEQYF
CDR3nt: TGTGCCAGCAGTGAAGCGGGACAGGGGCTCTACGAGCAGTACTTC

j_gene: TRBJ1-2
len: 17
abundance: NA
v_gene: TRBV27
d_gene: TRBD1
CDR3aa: CASKPPGQAAPNYGYTF
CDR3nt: TGTGCCAGCAAGCCGCCCGGACAGGCGGCCCCAAACTATGGCTACACCTTC

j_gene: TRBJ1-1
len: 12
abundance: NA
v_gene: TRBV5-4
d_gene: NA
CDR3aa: CASSLAATEAFF
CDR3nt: TGTGCCAGCAGCTTGGCCGCGACTGAAGCTTTCTTT

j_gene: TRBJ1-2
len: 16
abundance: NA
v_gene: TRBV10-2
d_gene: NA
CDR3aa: CASSKGERTAIYRYTF
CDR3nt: TGCGCCAGCAGTAAGGGGGAAAGGACAGCGATCTATCGCTACACCTTC

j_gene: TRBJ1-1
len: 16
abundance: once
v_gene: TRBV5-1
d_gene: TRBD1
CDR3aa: CASSLVGGEGYTEAFF
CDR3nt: TGCGCCAGCAGCTTGGTAGGGGGCGAGGGGTACACTGAAGCTTTCTTT

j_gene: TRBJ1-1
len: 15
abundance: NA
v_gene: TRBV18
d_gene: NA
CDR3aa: CASSPRGPTNTEAFF
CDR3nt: TGTGCCAGCTCACCCAGGGGCCCTACGAACACTGAAGCTTTCTTT

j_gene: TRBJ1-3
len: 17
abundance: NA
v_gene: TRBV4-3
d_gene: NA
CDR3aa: CASSRRTALSSGNTIYF
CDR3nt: TGCGCCAGCAGCCGGAGGACAGCGCTATCCTCTGGAAACACCATATATTTT

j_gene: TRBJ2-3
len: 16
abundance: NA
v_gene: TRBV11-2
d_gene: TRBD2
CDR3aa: CASSARGLGGSDTQYF
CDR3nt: TGTGCCAGCAGCGCCCGCGGACTAGGAGGTTCAGATACGCAGTATTTT

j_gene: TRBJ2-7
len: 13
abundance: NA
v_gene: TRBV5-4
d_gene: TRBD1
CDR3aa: CASFTGAGYEQYF
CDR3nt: TGTGCCAGCTTTACAGGGGCTGGCTACGAGCAGTACTTC

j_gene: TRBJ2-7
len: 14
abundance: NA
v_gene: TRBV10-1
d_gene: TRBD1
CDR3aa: CASTGQGQDYEQYF
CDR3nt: TGCGCCAGCACCGGACAGGGGCAGGACTACGAGCAGTACTTC

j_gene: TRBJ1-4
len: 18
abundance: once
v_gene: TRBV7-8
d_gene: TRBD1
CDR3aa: CASSLRGQSYATNEKLFF
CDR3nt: TGTGCCAGCAGCCTCAGGGGACAGTCTTATGCAACTAATGAAAAACTGTTTTTT

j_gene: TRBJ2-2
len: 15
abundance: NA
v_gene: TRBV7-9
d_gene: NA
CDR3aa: CASSFGGLITGELFF
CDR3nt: TGTGCCAGCAGCTTCGGGGGGCTAATCACCGGGGAGCTGTTTTTT

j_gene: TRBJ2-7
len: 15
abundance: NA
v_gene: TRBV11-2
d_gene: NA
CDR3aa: CASSLEGHPNYEQYF
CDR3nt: TGTGCCAGCAGCTTAGAGGGACACCCCAACTACGAGCAGTACTTC

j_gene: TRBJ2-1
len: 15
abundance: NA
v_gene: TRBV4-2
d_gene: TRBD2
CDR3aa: CASSRILAGGNEQFF
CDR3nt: TGTGCCAGCAGCCGCATACTAGCGGGGGGCAATGAGCAGTTCTTC

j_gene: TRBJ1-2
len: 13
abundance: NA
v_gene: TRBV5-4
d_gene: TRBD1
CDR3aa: CAGGTGANYGYTF
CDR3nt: TGTGCCGGCGGGACAGGGGCGAACTATGGCTACACCTTC

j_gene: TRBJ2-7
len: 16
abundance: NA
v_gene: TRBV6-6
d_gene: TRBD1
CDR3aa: CASSRLGGQGRREQYF
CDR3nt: TGTGCCAGCAGTCGCCTGGGGGGACAGGGGCGTCGCGAGCAGTACTTC

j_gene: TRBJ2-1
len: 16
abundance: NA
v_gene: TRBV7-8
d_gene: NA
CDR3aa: CASSRDGDLDYNEQFF
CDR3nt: TGTGCCAGCAGCCGGGATGGGGACTTGGACTACAATGAGCAGTTCTTC

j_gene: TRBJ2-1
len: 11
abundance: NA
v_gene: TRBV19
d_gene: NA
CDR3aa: CASQGYNEQFF
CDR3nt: TGTGCATCACAGGGTTACAATGAGCAGTTCTTC

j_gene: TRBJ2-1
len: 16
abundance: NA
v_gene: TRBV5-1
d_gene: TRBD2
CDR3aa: CASSLVISGGDHEQFF
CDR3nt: TGCGCCAGCAGCTTGGTTATCAGCGGGGGGGACCATGAGCAGTTCTTC

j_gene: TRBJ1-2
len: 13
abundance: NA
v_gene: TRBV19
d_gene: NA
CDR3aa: CASSIATDYGYTF
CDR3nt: TGTGCCAGTAGTATCGCCACAGACTATGGCTACACCTTC

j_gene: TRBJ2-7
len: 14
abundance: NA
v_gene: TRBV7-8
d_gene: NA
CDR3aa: CASSFTGLVYEQYF
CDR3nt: TGTGCCAGCAGCTTTACAGGGCTCGTCTACGAGCAGTACTTC

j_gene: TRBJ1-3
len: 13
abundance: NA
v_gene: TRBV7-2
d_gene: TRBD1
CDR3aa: CASSSDRVNTIYF
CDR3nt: TGTGCCAGCAGCTCAGACAGGGTAAACACCATATATTTT

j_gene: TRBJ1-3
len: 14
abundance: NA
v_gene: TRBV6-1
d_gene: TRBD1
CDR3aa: CASRDRGTGNTIYF
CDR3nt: TGTGCCAGCAGAGACAGGGGTACTGGAAACACCATATATTTT

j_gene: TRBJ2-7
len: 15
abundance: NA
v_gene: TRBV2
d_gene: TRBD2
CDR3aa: CASSPEGLVAYEQYF
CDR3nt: TGTGCCAGCAGCCCCGAGGGACTAGTGGCCTACGAGCAGTACTTC

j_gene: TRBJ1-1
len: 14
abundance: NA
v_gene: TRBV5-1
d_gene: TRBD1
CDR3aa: CASSKRQGNTEAFF
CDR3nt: TGCGCCAGCAGCAAGCGACAGGGGAACACTGAAGCTTTCTTT

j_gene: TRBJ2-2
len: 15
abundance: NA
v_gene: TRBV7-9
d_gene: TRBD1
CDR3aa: CASSTTGPNTGELFF
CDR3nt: TGTGCCAGCAGCACGACAGGGCCCAACACCGGGGAGCTGTTTTTT

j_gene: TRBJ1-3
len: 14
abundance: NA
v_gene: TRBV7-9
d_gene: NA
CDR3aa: CASSVQGTGNTIYF
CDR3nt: TGTGCCAGCAGCGTACAGGGAACTGGAAACACCATATATTTT

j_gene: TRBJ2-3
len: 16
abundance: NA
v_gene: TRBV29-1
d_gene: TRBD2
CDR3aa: CSVRLGRGATTDTQYF
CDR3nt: TGCAGCGTTCGTCTGGGGCGGGGGGCCACCACAGATACGCAGTATTTT

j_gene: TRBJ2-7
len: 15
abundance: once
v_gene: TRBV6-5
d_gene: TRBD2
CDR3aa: CASSYSIAGRNEQYF
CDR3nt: TGTGCCAGCAGTTACTCGATAGCGGGTAGGAACGAGCAGTACTTC

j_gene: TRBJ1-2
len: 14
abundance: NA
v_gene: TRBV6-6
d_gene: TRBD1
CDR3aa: CASYGAGGIYGYTF
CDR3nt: TGTGCCAGTTACGGGGCAGGGGGAATTTATGGCTACACCTTC

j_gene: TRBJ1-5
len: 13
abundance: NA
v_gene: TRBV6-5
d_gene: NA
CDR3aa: CASSYDVGQPQHF
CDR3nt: TGTGCCAGCAGTTACGACGTCGGGCAGCCCCAGCATTTT

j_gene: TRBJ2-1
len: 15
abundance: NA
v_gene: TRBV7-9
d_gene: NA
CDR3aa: CASSVRTYSYNEQFF
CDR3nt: TGTGCCAGCAGCGTCAGGACTTACTCCTACAATGAGCAGTTCTTC

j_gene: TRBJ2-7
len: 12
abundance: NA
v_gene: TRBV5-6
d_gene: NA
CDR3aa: CASSSSAYEQYF
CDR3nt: TGTGCCAGCAGCTCTTCAGCGTACGAGCAGTACTTC

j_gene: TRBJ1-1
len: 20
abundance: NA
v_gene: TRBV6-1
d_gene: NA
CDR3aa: CASSEDWVGIAGGRGTEAFF
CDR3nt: TGTGCCAGCAGTGAAGACTGGGTAGGGATTGCCGGTGGCAGGGGCACTGAAGCTTTCTTT

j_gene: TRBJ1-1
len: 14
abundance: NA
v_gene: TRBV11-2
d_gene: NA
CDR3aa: CASSALRTQLVAFF
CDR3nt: TGTGCCAGCAGCGCGTTAAGGACACAATTGGTAGCTTTCTTT

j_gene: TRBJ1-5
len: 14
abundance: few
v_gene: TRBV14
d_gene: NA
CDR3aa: CASSGGGFNQPQHF
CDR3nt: TGTGCCAGCAGCGGGGGGGGCTTCAATCAGCCCCAGCATTTT

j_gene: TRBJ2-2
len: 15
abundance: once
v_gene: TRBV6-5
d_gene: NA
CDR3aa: CASSYSGGVAGELFF
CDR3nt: TGTGCCAGCAGTTACTCAGGGGGAGTAGCCGGGGAGCTGTTTTTT

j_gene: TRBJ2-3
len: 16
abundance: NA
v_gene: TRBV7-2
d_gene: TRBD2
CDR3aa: CASSGLAGARRDTQYF
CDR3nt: TGTGCCAGCTCGGGACTAGCGGGGGCCCGCCGAGATACGCAGTATTTT

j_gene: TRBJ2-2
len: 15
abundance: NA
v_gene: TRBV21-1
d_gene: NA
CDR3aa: CASSPKGGRAGELFF
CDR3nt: TGTGCCAGCAGCCCCAAGGGGGGGCGAGCCGGGGAGCTGTTTTTT

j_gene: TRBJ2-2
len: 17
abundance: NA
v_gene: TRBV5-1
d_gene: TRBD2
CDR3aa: CASSLPLTGGNTGELFF
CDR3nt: TGCGCCAGCAGCTTGCCTCTGACGGGGGGGAACACCGGGGAGCTGTTTTTT

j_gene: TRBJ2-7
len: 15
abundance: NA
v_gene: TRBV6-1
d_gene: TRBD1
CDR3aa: CASSESHRGPYEQYF
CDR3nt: TGTGCCAGCAGTGAATCCCACAGGGGGCCTTACGAGCAGTACTTC

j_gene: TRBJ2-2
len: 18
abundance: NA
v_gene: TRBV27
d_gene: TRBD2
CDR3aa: CASSPGLAGGANTGELFF
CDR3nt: TGTGCCAGCAGTCCCGGACTAGCGGGGGGCGCGAACACCGGGGAGCTGTTTTTT

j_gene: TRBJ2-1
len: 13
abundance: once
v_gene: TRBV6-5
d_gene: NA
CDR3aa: CASSYSMAGEQFF
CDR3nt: TGTGCCAGCAGTTACTCGATGGCAGGGGAACAGTTCTTC

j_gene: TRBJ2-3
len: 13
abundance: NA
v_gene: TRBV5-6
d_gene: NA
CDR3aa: CASSLQGADTQYF
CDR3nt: TGTGCCAGCAGCTTACAGGGAGCAGATACGCAGTATTTT